A single sample is the source of the 5 T cell receptor beta chains below, sequenced in a study of shared clonotypes between healthy human individuals. Assay used: immunoSEQ multiplex PCR; TCRdb lists only in-frame clones, some missing. The data show about 480,000 clones, over 60% seen once. The sample consisted of PBMCs. These receptors were taken from a woman in her thirties or forties in good health. Some clones in this sample may be carry-over from other donors' samples.

The V and J genes are TRBV27 and TRBJ1-1, with TRBD1 as a possible D gene (5 bases). From germline, CDR1 is MNHEY and CDR2 SMNVEV (reference sequence). Trimming stripped 1 base from V and 1 base from J, with 10 bases between. This CDR3 is built from 15 residues. Here the CDR3 DNA reads TGTGCCAGCAGTTTATTTAACAGGAAGAACACTGAAGCTTTCTTT. Amino acids: CASSLFNRKNTEAFF.

The J gene is TRBJ2-7, the V gene TRBV6-1, with 9 nucleotides matching TRBD2. The CDR3 covers 15 residues. Germline-derived CDR1 and CDR2 are MNHNS and SASEGT. The trim removed 6 bases at V and 6 bases at J, leaving 12 bases unmatched. CDR3 coding DNA: TGTGCCAGCAGCCCAGGACTAGCGATTAGAGGCGAGCAGTACTTC. Its translation: CASSPGLAIRGEQYF.

This rearrangement joins TRBV5-1 to TRBJ2-2, with D unresolved. CDR3 length: 14 amino acids. Trimming removed 0 bases at V and 8 bases at J, with 11 bases between. Germline V lookup: CDR1 SGHRS, CDR2 YFSETQ. CDR3 sequence: CASSLGSVGGELFF. The DNA of the CDR3 is TGCGCCAGCAGCTTGGGGTCAGTTGGTGGGGAGCTGTTTTTT. Looking up the rest from reference TRBV5-1 and TRBJ2-2 gives the full variable domain: KAGVTQTPRYLIKTRGQQVTLSCSPISGHRSVSWYQQTPGQGLQFLFEYFSETQRNKGNFPGRFSGRQFSNSRSEMNVSTLELGDSALYLCASSLGSVGGELFFGEGSRLTVL.

V usage is TRBV4-1 and J usage is TRBJ1-5; possibly TRBD1 for D (6 bases). CDR1 MGHRA and CDR2 YSYEKL come from the germline V gene. Trimming took 5 bases from V and 3 from J, leaving 14 bases between them. The CDR3 is 15 amino acids. The CDR3 bases are TGCGCCAGCAGCTATCTAACAGGGTCCAATCAGCCCCAGCATTTT. Its protein product is CASSYLTGSNQPQHF.

The chain carries TRBV18 and TRBJ2-2; no reliable D call. The germline V and J ends were trimmed by 1 base and 6 bases, with 6 bases remaining between them. Germline V gene data show CDR1 as KGHSH and CDR2 as LQKENI. This CDR3 comprises 13 residues. The CDR3 reads CASSPREPGELFF. The CDR3 DNA reads TGTGCCAGCTCACCACGAGAGCCCGGGGAGCTGTTTTTT.